This T cell receptor beta chain was found in a study of T cells expressing NK-cell markers. On the study more broadly: Repertoire data for TCR beta were derived from sorted T cells (CD3+CD56+NKG2C+, CD3+CD56+NKG2C- and CD3+CD56-NKG2C+). Eight donors were sequenced, seven testing HCMV-seropositive and one testing seronegative.

In germline, CDR1 is MNHEY, CDR2 SVGAGI. The CDR3 consists of 16 residues. Notes on the study in general: A range of about 1.0-7.0% of CD8+ T cells consisted of dominant NKG2C+ clonotypes in several donors.

In generating TCR beta cDNA, 5'RACE template switching with UMIs was used. TCRdb re-called the 5' RACE reads and shows each CDR3 protein once, DNA omitted. The sample has some 280,000 distinct CDR3 sequences. Comments on this clonotype: Its antigen remains unidentified.

Sample: blood T cells: a sorted CD56 or NKG2C T cell subset, CD4+ or CD8+ T cells, or bulk PBMC T cells (not recorded which). The gene calls are TRBV6-5 and TRBJ1-6; the TRBD1 assignment by TCRdb is unverifiable without DNA. The clonotype comes from a man aged 18 to 29 in good health. CDR3 sequence: CASSYETGTGPSPLHF.